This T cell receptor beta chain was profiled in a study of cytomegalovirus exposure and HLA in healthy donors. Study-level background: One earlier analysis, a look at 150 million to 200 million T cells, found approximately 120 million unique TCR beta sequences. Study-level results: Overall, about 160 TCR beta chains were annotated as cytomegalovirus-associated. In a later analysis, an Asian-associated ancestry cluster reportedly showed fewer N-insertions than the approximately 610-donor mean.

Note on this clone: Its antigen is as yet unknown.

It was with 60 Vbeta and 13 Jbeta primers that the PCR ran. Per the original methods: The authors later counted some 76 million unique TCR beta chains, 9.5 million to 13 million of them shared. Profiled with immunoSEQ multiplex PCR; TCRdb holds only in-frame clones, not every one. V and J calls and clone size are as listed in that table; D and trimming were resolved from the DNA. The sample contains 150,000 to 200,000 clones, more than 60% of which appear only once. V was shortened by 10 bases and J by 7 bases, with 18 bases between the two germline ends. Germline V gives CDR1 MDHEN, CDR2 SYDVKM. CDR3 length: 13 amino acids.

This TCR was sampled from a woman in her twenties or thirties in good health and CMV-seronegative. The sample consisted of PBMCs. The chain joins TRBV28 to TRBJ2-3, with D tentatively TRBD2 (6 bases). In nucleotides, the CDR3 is TGTGCCATTCGCGGGACGGGCTATAATACGCAGTATTTT. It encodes CAIRGTGYNTQYF.